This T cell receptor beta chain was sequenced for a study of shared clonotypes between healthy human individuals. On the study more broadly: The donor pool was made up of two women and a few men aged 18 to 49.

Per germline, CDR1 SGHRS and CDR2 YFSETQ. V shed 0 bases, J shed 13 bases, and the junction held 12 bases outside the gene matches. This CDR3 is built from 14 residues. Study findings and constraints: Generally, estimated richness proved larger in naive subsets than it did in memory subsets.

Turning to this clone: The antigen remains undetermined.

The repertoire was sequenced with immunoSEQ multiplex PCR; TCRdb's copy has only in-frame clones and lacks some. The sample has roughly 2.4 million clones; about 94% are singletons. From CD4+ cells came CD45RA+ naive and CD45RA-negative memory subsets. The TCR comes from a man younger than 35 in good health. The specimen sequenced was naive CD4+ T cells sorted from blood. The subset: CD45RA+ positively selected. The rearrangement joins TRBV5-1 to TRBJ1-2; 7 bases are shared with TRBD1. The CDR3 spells CASSLAVDRVEVTF. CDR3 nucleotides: TGCGCCAGCAGCTTGGCCGTAGACAGGGTGGAGGTCACCTTC.